Sequencing of this TCR beta chain was carried out in a study of T cell responses to AZD1222 COVID-19 vaccine. This clone was observed once. Its antigen is unidentified. The study, taken as a whole, reports: Regions 160-218 and 743-854 held dominance among vaccine-associated CD4 TCRs, which spanned spike. The study sampled repertoires only after the peak T cell response. Following two doses of AZD1222, Spike-specific TCR breadth and depth rose. Seropositive at baseline were only six AZD1222 recipients.

Profiling relied on immunoSEQ multiplex PCR, and the TCRdb table lists in-frame clones only, not all of them. The sample lists 120,000 to 150,000 clones; 70% to 90% were seen once. The sequenced sample was peripheral blood, obtained 28 days after the second AZD1222 dose. This receptor was identified in an adult who received the AZD1222 COVID-19 vaccine.

CDR3 region: CASSPLIDTQYF. The CDR3 DNA is TGTGCCAGCAGCCCGCTTATAGATACGCAGTATTTT. The V gene is TRBV5-5, the J gene TRBJ2-3; D is ambiguous. The ends were cut back, 4 bases at V and 5 bases at J, with 8 bases in the middle. The CDR3 is 12 amino acids. Germline V lookup: CDR1 SGHKS, CDR2 YYEKEE (reference sequence).